This passage covers 7 T cell receptor beta chains from one sample sequenced in a study of blood T cell repertoires in COVID-19. Assay used: immunoSEQ multiplex PCR; TCRdb lists only in-frame clones, some missing. The top ten hold 3.6% of the sample, which has around 260,000 clones, about 85% seen once. Sequencing was performed on peripheral blood. These receptors all stem from a man aged 18 to 35 with active or convalescent COVID-19.

V and J are TRBV7-9 and TRBJ2-3; D ambiguous. Germline lookup yields CDR1 SEHNR and CDR2 FQNEAQ (reference sequence). The CDR3 consists of 11 residues. V lost 3 bases and J lost 6, with 4 bases in between. Here the CDR3 reads CASSFLDTQYF. The CDR3 DNA follows: TGTGCCAGCAGCTTTCTGGATACGCAGTATTTT.

The V gene is TRBV6-1, the J gene TRBJ1-2; D is perhaps TRBD1 (6 bases). CDR1 and CDR2 from the germline V gene are MNHNS and SASEGT. The germline V and J ends were trimmed by 1 base and 4 bases, with 16 bases remaining between them. The length of the CDR3 is 16 residues. The CDR3 DNA follows: TGTGCCAGCAGTGAAGATCGGCTAGGGGGTGTCTATGGCTACACCTTC. Protein product: CASSEDRLGGVYGYTF.

The V gene is TRBV7-9, the J gene TRBJ2-3, with 8 bases lining up with TRBD2. Germline V gene data show CDR1 as SEHNR and CDR2 as FQNEAQ (reference sequence). The V gene end was trimmed by 1 base and the J gene end by 4 bases; junction bases not matched to a gene: 4. The CDR3 is 15 residues long. CDR3 region: CASSLVGRAPDTQYF. CDR3 coding DNA: TGTGCCAGCAGCTTAGTCGGGAGGGCCCCAGATACGCAGTATTTT.

The chain carries TRBV6-1 and TRBJ1-2; D not resolved. V was pared by 8 bases and J by 2 bases, with 6 bases between. The CDR3 is made up of 11 amino acids. CDR1 and CDR2 (germline): MNHNS, SASEGT. The CDR3 DNA follows: TGTGCCAGCCTGGGCAACTATGGCTACACCTTC. This sequence encodes CASLGNYGYTF.

This chain links TRBV5-1 with TRBJ2-7; 11 nucleotides line up with TRBD1. CDR1 SGHRS and CDR2 YFSETQ come from the germline V gene. V shed 5 bases, J shed 4 bases, and the junction held 8 bases outside the gene matches. This CDR3 has 15 amino acids. CDR3 sequence: CASRDTGTGGYEQYF. The CDR3 DNA sequence: TGCGCCAGCAGAGACACCGGGACAGGGGGGTACGAGCAGTACTTC. Using reference TRBV5-1 and TRBJ2-7 for the parts outside the CDR3, the full variable domain is KAGVTQTPRYLIKTRGQQVTLSCSPISGHRSVSWYQQTPGQGLQFLFEYFSETQRNKGNFPGRFSGRQFSNSRSEMNVSTLELGDSALYLCASRDTGTGGYEQYFGPGTRLTVT.

The genes are TRBV6-5 and TRBJ2-7; unclear D gene. The CDR3 is 14 amino acids. The ends were cut back, 11 bases at V and 0 bases at J, with 17 bases in the middle. Germline CDR1 reads MNHEY; CDR2 reads SVGAGI. CDR3 region: CAVLVPEFSYEQYF. Here the CDR3 DNA reads TGTGCCGTTTTAGTCCCCGAGTTCTCCTACGAGCAGTACTTC.

The rearrangement links TRBV4-2 to TRBJ2-1, with 7 bases aligning to TRBD2. After removal of 1 base from V and 13 bases from J, the junction contained 10 bases not matched to a gene. The length of the CDR3 is 14 residues. Germline V lookup: CDR1 LGHNA, CDR2 YNFKEQ. CDR3 nucleotides: TGTGCCAGCAGCCAAGCCTACGAGGGCGGGAGTCAGTTCTTC. Its translation is CASSQAYEGGSQFF.